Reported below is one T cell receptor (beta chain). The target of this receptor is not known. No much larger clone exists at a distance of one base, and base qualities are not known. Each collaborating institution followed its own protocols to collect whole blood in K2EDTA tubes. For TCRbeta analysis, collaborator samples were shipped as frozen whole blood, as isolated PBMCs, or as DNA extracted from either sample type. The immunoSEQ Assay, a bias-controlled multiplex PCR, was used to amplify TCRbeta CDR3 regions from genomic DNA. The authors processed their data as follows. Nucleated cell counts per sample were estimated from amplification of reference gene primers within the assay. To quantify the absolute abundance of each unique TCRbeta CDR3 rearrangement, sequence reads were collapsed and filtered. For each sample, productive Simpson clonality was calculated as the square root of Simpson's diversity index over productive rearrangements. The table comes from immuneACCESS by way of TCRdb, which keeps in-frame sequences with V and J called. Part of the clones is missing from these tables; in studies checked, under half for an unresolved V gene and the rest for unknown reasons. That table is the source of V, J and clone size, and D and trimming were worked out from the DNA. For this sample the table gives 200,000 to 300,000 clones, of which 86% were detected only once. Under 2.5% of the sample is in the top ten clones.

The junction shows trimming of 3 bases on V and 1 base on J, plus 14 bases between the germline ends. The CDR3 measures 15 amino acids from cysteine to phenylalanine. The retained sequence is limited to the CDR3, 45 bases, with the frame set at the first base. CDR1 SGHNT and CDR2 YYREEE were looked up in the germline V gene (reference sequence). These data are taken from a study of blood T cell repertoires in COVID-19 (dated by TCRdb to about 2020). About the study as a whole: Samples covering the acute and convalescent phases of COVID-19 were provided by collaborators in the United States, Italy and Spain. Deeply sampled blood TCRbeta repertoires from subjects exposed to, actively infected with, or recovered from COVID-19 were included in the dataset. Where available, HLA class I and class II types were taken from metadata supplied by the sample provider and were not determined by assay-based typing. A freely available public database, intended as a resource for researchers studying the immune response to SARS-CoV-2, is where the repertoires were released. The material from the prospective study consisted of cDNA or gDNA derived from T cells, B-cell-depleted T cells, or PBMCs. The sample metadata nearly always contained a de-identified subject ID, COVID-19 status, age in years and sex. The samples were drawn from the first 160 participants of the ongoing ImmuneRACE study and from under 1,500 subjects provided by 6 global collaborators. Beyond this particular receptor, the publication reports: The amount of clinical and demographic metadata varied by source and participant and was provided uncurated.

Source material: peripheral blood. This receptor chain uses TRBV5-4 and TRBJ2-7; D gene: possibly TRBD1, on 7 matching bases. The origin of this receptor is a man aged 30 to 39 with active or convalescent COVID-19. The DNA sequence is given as TGTGCCAGCAGCTCCAGACAGGGACTTTCCTACGAGCAGTACTTC. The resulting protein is CASSSRQGLSYEQYF.